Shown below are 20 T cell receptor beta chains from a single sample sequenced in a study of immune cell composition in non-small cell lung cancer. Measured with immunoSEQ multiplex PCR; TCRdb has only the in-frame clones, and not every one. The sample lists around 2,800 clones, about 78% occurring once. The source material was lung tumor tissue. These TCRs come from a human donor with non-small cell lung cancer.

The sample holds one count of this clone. This CDR3 is CASSAIGTGDNSPLHF. In nucleotides, the CDR3 is TGTGCCAGCAGTGCCATTGGGACAGGGGATAATTCACCCCTCCACTTT. J is TRBJ1-6 and V is TRBV6-1; 10 bases are shared with TRBD1. The CDR3 runs 16 residues. Germline loops: CDR1 MNHNS, CDR2 SASEGT. V was pared by 4 bases and J by 5 bases, with 5 bases of the junction left unmatched.

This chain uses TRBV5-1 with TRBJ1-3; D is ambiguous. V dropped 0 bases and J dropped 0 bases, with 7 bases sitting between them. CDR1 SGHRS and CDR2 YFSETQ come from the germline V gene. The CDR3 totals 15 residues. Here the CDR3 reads CASSLDGGSGNTIYF. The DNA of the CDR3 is TGCGCCAGCAGCTTGGACGGCGGCTCTGGAAACACCATATATTTT.

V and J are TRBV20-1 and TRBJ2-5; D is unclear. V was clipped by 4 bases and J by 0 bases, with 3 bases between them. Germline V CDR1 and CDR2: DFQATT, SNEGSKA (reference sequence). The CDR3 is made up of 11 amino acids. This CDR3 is CSATNQETQYF. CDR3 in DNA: TGCAGTGCTACCAACCAAGAGACCCAGTACTTC.

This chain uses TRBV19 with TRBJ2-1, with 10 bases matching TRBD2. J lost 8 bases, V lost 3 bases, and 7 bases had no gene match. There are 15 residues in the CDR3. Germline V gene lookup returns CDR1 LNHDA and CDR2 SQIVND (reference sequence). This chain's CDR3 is CASSMGAGGLHEQFF. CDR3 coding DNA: TGTGCCAGTAGTATGGGAGCGGGAGGGCTTCATGAGCAGTTCTTC.

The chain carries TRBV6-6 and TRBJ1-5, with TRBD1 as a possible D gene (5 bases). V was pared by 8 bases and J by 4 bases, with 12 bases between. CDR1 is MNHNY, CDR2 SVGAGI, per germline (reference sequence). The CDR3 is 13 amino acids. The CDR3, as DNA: TGTGCCAGCTCTCAGGGTGTAAATCAGCCCCAGCATTTT. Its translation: CASSQGVNQPQHF.

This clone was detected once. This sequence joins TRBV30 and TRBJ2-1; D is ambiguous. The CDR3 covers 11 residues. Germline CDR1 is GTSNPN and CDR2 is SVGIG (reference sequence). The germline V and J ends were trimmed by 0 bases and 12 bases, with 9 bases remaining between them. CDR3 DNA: TGTGCCTGGAGTGTACTCTCCGGGCAGTTCTTC. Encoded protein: CAWSVLSGQFF. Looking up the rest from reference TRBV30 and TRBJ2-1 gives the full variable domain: SQTIHQWPATLVQPVGSPLSLECTVEGTSNPNLYWYRQAAGRGLQLLFYSVGIGQISSEVPQNLSASRPQDRQFILSSKKLLLSDSGFYLCAWSVLSGQFFGPGTRLTVL.

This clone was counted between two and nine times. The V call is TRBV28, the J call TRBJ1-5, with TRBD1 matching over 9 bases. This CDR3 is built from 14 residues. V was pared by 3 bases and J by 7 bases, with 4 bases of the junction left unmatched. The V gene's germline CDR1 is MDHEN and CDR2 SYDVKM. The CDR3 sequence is CASSLKQGAQPQHF. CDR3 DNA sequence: TGTGCCAGCAGTTTGAAACAGGGGGCCCAGCCCCAGCATTTT.

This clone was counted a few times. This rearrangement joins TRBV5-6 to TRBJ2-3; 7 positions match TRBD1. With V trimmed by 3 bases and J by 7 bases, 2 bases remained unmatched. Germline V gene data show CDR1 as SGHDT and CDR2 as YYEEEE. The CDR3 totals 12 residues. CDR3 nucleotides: TGTGCCAGCAGCTCGACAGGGTATACGCAGTATTTT. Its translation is CASSSTGYTQYF.

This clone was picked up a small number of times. This chain's CDR3 is CASSRTGGWNTQYF. CDR3 DNA: TGTGCCAGCAGCCGAACAGGGGGCTGGAATACGCAGTATTTT. The chain joins TRBV2 to TRBJ2-3, with 9 bases that match TRBD1. This CDR3 has 14 amino acids. V was clipped by 6 bases and J by 7 bases; unmatched bases: 8. Germline values: CDR1 SNHLY, CDR2 FYNNEI.

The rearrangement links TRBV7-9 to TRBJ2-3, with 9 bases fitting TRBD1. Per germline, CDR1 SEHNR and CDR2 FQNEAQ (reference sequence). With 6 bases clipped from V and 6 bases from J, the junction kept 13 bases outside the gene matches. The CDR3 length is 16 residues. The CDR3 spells CASSLGQGTSRDTQYF. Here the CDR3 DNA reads TGTGCCAGCAGTTTGGGACAGGGCACAAGCCGGGATACGCAGTATTTT.

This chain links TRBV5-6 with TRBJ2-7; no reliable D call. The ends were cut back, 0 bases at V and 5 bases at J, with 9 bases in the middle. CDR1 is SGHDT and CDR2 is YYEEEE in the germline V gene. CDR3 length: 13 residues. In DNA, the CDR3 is TGTGCCAGCAGCTTGGACGGTACCAACGAGCAGTACTTC. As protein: CASSLDGTNEQYF.

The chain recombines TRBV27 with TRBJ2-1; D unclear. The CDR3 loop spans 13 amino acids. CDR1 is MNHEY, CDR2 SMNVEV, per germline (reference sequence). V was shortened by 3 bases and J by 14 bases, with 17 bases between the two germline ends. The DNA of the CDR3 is TGTGCCAGCAGTTTCCAGCACCCGTTACGGGAGTTCTTC. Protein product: CASSFQHPLREFF.

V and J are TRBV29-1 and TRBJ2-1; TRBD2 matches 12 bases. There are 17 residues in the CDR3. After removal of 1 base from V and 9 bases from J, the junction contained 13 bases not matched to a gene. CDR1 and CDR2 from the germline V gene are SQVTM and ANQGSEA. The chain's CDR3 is CSVEVGRLAGEMGEQFF. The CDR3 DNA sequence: TGCAGCGTTGAAGTCGGTAGACTAGCGGGAGAAATGGGTGAGCAGTTCTTC.

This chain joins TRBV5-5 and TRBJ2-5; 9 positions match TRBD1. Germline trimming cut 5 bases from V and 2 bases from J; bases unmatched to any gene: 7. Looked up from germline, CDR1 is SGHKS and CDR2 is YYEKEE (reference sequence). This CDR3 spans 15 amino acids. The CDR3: CASSRGQGIQETQYF. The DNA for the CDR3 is TGTGCCAGCAGTCGGGGACAGGGTATACAAGAGACCCAGTACTTC.

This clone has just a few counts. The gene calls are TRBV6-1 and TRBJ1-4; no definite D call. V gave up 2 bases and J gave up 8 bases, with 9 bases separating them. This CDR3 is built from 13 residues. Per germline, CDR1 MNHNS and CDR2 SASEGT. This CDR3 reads CASSEIIREKLFF. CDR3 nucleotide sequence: TGTGCCAGCAGTGAAATAATCAGGGAAAAACTGTTTTTT.

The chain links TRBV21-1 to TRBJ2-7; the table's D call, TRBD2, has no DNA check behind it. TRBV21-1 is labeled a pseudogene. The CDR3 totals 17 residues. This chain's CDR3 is CASSKAGAGAGVYEQYF. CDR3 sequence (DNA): TGTGCCAGCAGCAAAGCGGGTGCGGGAGCGGGAGTCTACGAGCAGTACTTC.

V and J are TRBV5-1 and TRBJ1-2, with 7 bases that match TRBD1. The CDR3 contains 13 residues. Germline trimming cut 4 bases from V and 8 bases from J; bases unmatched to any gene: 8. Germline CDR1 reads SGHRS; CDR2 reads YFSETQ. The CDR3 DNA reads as TGCGCCAGCAGCGCCAGACAGGGAGGCGGCTACACCTTC. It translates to CASSARQGGGYTF. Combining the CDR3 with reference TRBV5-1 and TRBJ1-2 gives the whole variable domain KAGVTQTPRYLIKTRGQQVTLSCSPISGHRSVSWYQQTPGQGLQFLFEYFSETQRNKGNFPGRFSGRQFSNSRSEMNVSTLELGDSALYLCASSARQGGGYTFGSGTRLTVV.

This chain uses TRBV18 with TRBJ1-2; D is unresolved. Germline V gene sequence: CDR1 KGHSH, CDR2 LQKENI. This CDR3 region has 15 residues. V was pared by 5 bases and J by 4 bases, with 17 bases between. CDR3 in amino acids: CASSSRITDLYGYTF. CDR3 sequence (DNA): TGTGCCAGCTCATCCAGGATAACGGATCTCTATGGCTACACCTTC.

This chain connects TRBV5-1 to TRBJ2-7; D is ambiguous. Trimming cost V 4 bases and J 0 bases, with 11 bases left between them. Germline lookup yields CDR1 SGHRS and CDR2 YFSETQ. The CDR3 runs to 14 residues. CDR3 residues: CASSAFGGSYEQYF. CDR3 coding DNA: TGCGCCAGCAGCGCTTTTGGCGGCTCCTACGAGCAGTACTTC.

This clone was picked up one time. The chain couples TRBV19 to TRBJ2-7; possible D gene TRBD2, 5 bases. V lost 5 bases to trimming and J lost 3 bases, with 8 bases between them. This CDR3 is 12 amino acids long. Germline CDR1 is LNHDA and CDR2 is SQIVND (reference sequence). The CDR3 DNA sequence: TGTGCCAGTAGTGAGGGTCACTACGAGCAGTACTTC. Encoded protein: CASSEGHYEQYF.